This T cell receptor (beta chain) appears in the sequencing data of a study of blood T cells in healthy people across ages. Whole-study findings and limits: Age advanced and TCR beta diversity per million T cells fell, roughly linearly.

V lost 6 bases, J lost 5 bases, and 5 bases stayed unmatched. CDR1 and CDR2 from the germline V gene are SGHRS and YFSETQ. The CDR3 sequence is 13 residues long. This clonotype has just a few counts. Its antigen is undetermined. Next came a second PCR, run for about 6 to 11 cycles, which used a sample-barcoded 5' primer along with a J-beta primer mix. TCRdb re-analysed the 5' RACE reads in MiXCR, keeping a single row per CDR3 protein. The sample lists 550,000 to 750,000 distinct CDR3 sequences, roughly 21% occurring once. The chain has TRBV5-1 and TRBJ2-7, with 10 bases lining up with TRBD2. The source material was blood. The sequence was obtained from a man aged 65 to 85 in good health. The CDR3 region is CASKTSGTHEQYF. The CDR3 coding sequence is TGCGCCAGCAAAACTAGCGGGACCCACGAGCAGTACTTC.